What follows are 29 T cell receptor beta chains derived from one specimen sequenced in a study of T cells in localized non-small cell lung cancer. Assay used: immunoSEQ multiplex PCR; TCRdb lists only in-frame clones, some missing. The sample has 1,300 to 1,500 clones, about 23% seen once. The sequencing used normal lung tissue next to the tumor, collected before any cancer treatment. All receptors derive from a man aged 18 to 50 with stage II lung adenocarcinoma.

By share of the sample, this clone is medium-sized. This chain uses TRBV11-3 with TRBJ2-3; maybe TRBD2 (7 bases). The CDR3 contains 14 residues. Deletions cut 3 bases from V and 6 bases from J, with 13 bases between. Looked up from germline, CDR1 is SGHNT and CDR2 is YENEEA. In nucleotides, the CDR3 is TGTGCCAGCAGCTTCGGGGGGCTTGCCGATACGCAGTATTTT. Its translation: CASSFGGLADTQYF. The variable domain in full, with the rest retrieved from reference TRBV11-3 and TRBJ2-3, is EAGVVQSPRYKIIEKKQPVAFWCNPISGHNTLYWYLQNLGQGPELLIRYENEEAVDDSQLPKDRFSAERLKGVDSTLKIQPAELGDSAVYLCASSFGGLADTQYFGPGTRLTVL.

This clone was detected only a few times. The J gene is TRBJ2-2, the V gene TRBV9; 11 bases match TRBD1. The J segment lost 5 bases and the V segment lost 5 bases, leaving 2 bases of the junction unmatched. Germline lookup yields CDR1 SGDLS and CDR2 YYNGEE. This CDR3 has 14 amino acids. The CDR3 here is CASSGQGATGELFF. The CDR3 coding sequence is TGTGCCAGCAGTGGACAGGGGGCGACCGGGGAGCTGTTTTTT. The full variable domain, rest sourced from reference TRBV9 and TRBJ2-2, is DSGVTQTPKHLITATGQRVTLRCSPRSGDLSVYWYQQSLDQGLQFLIQYYNGEERAKGNILERFSAQQFPDLHSELNLSSLELGDSALYFCASSGQGATGELFFGEGSRLTVL.

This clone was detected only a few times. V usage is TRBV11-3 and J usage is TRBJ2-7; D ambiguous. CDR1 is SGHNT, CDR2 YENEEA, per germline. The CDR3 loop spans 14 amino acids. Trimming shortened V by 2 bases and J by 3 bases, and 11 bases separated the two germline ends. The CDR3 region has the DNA TGTGCCAGCAGCTTATTCCCCGGCGTCTACGAGCAGTACTTC. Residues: CASSLFPGVYEQYF.

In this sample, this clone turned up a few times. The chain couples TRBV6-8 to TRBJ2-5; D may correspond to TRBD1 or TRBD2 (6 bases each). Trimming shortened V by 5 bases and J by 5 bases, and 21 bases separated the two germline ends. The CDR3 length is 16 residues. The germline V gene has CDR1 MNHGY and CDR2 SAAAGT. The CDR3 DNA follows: TGTGCCAGCAGTCAGGGACTGGGGGCTTCCGGGGAGACCCAGTACTTC. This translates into CASSQGLGASGETQYF.

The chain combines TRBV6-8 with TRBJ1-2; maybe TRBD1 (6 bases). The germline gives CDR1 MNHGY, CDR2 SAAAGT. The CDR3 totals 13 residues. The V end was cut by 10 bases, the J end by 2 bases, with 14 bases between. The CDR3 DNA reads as TGTGCCACTGGACAGCCACGGAACTATGGCTACACCTTC. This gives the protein CATGQPRNYGYTF.

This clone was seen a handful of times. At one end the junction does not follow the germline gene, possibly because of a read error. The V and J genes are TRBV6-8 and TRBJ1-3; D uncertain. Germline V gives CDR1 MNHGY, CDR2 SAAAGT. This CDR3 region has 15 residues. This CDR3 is CAISGSPNAPNTIYF. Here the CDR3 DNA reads TGTGCCATCAGTGGTAGTCCGAACGCCCCGAACACCATATATTTT.

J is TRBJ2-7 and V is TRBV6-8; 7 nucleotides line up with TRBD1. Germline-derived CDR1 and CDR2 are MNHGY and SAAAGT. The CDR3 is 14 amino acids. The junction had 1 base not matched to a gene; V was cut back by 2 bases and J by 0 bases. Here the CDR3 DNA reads TGTGCCAGCAGTTACGGGGACAGCTCCTACGAGCAGTACTTC. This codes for CASSYGDSSYEQYF.

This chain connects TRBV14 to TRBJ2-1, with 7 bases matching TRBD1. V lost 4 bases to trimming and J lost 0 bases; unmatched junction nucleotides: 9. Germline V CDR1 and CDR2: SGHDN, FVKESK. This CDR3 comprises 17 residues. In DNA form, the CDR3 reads TGTGCCAGCAGCCCCCCCGAGGGGGCCCCCTCCTACAATGAGCAGTTCTTC. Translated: CASSPPEGAPSYNEQFF.

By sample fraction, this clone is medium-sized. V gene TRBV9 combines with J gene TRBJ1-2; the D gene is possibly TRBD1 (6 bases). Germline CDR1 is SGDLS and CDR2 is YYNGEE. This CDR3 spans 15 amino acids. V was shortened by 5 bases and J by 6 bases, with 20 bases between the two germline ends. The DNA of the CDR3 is TGTGCCAGCAGTAGGGGGGCACGGGACGGTAATGGCTACACCTTC. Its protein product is CASSRGARDGNGYTF. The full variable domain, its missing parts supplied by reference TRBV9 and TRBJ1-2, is DSGVTQTPKHLITATGQRVTLRCSPRSGDLSVYWYQQSLDQGLQFLIQYYNGEERAKGNILERFSAQQFPDLHSELNLSSLELGDSALYFCASSRGARDGNGYTFGSGTRLTVV.

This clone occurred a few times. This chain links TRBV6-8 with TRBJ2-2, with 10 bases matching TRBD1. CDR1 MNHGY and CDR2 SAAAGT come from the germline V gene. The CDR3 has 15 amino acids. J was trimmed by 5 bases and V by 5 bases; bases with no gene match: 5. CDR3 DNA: TGTGCCAGCAGTCTGACAGGGGGCAAAACCGGGGAGCTGTTTTTT. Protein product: CASSLTGGKTGELFF.

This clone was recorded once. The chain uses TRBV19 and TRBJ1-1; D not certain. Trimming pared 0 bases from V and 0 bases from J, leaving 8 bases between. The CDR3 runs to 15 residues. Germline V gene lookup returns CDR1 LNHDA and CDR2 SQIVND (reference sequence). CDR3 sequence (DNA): TGTGCCAGTAGTATAGATATTAGGGTGAACACTGAAGCTTTCTTT. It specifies CASSIDIRVNTEAFF.

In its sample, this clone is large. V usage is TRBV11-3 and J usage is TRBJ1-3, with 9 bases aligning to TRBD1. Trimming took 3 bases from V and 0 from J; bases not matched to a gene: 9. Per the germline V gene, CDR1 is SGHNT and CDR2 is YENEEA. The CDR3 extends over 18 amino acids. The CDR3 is CASSLGTGGTHSGNTIYF. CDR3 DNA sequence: TGTGCCAGCAGCTTGGGAACAGGGGGCACTCACTCTGGAAACACCATATATTTT. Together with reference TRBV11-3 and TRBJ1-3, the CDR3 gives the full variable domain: EAGVVQSPRYKIIEKKQPVAFWCNPISGHNTLYWYLQNLGQGPELLIRYENEEAVDDSQLPKDRFSAERLKGVDSTLKIQPAELGDSAVYLCASSLGTGGTHSGNTIYFGEGSWLTVV.

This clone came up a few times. The CDR3 sequence is CASSLGSSGNTIYF. CDR3 in DNA: TGCGCCAGCAGCTTGGGGAGCTCTGGAAACACCATATATTTT. The chain employs TRBV5-1 and TRBJ1-3; D is ambiguous. This CDR3 spans 14 amino acids. With 0 bases removed from V and 0 bases from J, the gap between germline ends came to 4 bases. The germline CDR1 and CDR2 sequences are SGHRS and YFSETQ.

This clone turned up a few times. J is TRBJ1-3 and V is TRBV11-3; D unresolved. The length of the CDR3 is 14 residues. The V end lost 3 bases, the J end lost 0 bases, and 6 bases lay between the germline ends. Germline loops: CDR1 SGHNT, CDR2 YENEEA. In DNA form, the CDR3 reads TGTGCCAGCAGCTTGTGGGGCTCTGGAAACACCATATATTTT. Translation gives CASSLWGSGNTIYF. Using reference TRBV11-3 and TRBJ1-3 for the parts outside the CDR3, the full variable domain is EAGVVQSPRYKIIEKKQPVAFWCNPISGHNTLYWYLQNLGQGPELLIRYENEEAVDDSQLPKDRFSAERLKGVDSTLKIQPAELGDSAVYLCASSLWGSGNTIYFGEGSWLTVV.

The CDR3 coding sequence is TGTGCCAGTACCCGGGACTCCTCCTCCTACAATGAGCAGTTCTTC. Amino acid sequence: CASTRDSSSYNEQFF. This sequence joins TRBV19 and TRBJ2-1; weak D call: TRBD2 (6 bases). CDR1 and CDR2 (germline): LNHDA, SQIVND (reference sequence). CDR3 length equals 15 residues. The V gene lost 7 bases and the J gene lost 0 bases, with 13 bases spanning the gap.

CDR3 amino acids: CAWADYNEQFF. CDR3 coding DNA: TGTGCCTGGGCCGACTACAATGAGCAGTTCTTC. V usage is TRBV30 and J usage is TRBJ2-1; no clear D. CDR3 length: 11 residues. Per germline, CDR1 GTSNPN and CDR2 SVGIG (reference sequence). The V gene lost 5 bases and the J gene lost 3 bases, with 5 bases spanning the gap. The complete variable domain, with remaining parts taken from reference TRBV30 and TRBJ2-1, reads SQTIHQWPATLVQPVGSPLSLECTVEGTSNPNLYWYRQAAGRGLQLLFYSVGIGQISSEVPQNLSASRPQDRQFILSSKKLLLSDSGFYLCAWADYNEQFFGPGTRLTVL.

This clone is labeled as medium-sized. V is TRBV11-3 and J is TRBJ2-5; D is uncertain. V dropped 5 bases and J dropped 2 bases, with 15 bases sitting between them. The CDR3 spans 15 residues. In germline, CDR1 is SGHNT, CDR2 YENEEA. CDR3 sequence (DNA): TGTGCCAGCAGCCGATACGGACCCATGCAAGAGACCCAGTACTTC. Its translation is CASSRYGPMQETQYF.

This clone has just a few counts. CDR3 sequence (DNA): TGTGCCAGCAGCGTAGGGGTTTTGGCTGGCTACACCTTC. This encodes CASSVGVLAGYTF. The chain uses TRBV9 and TRBJ1-2, with D hard to call. Germline-derived CDR1 and CDR2 are SGDLS and YYNGEE. V gave up 0 bases and J gave up 7 bases, with 10 bases separating them. This CDR3 comprises 13 residues.

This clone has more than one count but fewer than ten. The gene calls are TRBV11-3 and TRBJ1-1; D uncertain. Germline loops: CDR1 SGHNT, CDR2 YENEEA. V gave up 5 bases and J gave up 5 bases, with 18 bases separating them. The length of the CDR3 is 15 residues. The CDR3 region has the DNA TGTGCCAGCAGCCCCCGCTTAGGGTCGGGGACTGAAGCTTTCTTT. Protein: CASSPRLGSGTEAFF.

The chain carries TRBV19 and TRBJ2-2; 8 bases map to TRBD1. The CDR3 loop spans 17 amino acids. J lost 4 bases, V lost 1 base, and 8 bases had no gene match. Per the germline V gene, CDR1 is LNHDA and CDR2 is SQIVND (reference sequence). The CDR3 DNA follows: TGTGCCAGTAGTATAGGGGGGCAGGGGGCGCCCACCGGGGAGCTGTTTTTT. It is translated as CASSIGGQGAPTGELFF.

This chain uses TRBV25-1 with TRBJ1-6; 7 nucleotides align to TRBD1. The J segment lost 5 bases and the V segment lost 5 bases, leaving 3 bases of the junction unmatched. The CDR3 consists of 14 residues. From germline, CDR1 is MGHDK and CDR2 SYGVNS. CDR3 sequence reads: CASSLGTDNSPLHF. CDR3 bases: TGTGCCAGCAGTCTCGGGACAGATAATTCACCCCTCCACTTT.

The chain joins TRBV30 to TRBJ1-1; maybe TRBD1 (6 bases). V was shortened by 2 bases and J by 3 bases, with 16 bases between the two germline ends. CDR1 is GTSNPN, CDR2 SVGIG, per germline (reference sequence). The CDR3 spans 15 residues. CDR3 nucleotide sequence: TGTGCCTGGAGTAGGCCAGGGGTGGGCGACACTGAAGCTTTCTTT. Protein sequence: CAWSRPGVGDTEAFF.

CDR3 in DNA: TGTGCCAGCAGTTACCTAAGCGGGGGTTCCACAGATACGCAGTATTTT. As protein: CASSYLSGGSTDTQYF. The V call is TRBV6-8, the J call TRBJ2-3; TRBD2 aligns across 8 bases. Unmatched junction bases numbered 6, after V lost 2 bases and J lost 2 bases. Germline V gene lookup returns CDR1 MNHGY and CDR2 SAAAGT. The CDR3 runs 16 residues.

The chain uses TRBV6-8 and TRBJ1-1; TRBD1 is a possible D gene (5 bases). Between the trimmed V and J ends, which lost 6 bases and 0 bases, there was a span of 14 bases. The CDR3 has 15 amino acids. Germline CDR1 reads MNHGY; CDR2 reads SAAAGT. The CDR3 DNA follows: TGTGCCAGCAGCCGAAGTGGGACGGTGAACACTGAAGCTTTCTTT. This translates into CASSRSGTVNTEAFF.

The DNA for the CDR3 is TGCGCCAGCAGCACGGCCCAAGGGGGCATGAACACTGAAGCTTTCTTT. Translated, it gives CASSTAQGGMNTEAFF. V is TRBV5-1 and J is TRBJ1-1, with TRBD1 matching over 7 bases. Unmatched junction bases numbered 9, after V lost 4 bases and J lost 0 bases. This CDR3 is 16 amino acids long. CDR1 and CDR2 (germline): SGHRS, YFSETQ.

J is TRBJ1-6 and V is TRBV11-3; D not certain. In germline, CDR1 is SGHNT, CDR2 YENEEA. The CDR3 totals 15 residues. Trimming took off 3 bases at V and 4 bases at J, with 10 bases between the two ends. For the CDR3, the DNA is TGTGCCAGCAGCTTGGAAGAGGGATATAATTCACCCCTCCACTTT. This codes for CASSLEEGYNSPLHF.

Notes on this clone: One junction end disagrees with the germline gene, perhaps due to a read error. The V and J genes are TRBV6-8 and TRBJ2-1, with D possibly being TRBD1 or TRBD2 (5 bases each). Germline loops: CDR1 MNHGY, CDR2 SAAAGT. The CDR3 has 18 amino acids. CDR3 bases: TGTGCCAGCAGTGACTCACGAGGGGCAGGCTCATCCTACAATGAGCAGTTCTTC. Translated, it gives CASSDSRGAGSSYNEQFF.

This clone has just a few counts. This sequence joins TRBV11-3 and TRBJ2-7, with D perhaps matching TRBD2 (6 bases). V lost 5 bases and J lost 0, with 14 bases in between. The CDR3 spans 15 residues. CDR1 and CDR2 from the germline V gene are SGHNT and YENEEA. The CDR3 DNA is TGTGCCAGCAGCCCAGAAGGAGGGAGCTCCTACGAGCAGTACTTC. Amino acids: CASSPEGGSSYEQYF.

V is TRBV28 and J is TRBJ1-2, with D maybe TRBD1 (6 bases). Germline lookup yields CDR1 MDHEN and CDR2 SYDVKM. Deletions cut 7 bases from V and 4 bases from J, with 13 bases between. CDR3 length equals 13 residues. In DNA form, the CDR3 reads TGTGCCAGCACCCGCGACAGGTCCTATGGCTACACCTTC. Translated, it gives CASTRDRSYGYTF.